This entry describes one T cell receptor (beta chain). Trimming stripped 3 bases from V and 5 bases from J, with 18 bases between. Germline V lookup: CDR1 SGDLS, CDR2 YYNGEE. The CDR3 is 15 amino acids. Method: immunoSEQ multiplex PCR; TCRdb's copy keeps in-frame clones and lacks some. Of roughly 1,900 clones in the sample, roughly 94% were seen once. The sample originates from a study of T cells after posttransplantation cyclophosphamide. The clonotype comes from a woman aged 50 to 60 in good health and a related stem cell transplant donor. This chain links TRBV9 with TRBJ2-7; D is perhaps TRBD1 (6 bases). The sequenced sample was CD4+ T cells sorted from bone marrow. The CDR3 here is CASSALDSHFNEQYF. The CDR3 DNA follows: TGTGCCAGCAGCGCCCTGGACAGTCACTTCAACGAGCAGTACTTC. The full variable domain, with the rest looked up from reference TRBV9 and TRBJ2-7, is DSGVTQTPKHLITATGQRVTLRCSPRSGDLSVYWYQQSLDQGLQFLIQYYNGEERAKGNILERFSAQQFPDLHSELNLSSLELGDSALYFCASSALDSHFNEQYFGPGTRLTVT.